There are many counts of the clone carrying this TCR beta chain. The target antigen is unknown. This entry is derived from a study of T cells in Graves' hyperthyroidism and ophthalmopathy. The overall study: Staff took peripheral blood when the initial diagnosis was made, before any treatment began.

Amplified TCR beta CDR3 regions derived from RNA transcripts. HTBI primers were used for first-round RT-PCR of the TCR CDR3. Using its own MiXCR run on the multiplex PCR reads, TCRdb lists one record per CDR3 protein. Among around 440,000 distinct CDR3 sequences, around a sixth were seen once, and the ten largest hold roughly 7.4%. Diagnosis of hyperthyroidism was new in patients aged 18 to 65, and its duration was under 2 months. Study observations and caveats: Most clonotypes expanded in the thyroid (above 0.001) were also present in blood.

Deletions cut 6 bases from V and 7 bases from J, with 15 bases between. Germline lookup yields CDR1 LGHDT and CDR2 YNNKEL (reference sequence). The CDR3 length is 14 residues. The V and J genes are TRBV3-1 and TRBJ1-4; the D gene is possibly TRBD1 (5 bases). This TCR was sampled from a woman between 18 and 30 years old with Graves' hyperthyroidism. What was sequenced was blood. Here the CDR3 DNA reads TGTGCCAGCAGGGAGGACATTCTCTCTGAAAAACTGTTTTTT. Translated, it gives CASREDILSEKLFF.